Listed here are 3 T cell receptor beta chains from one sample, sequenced in a study of T cell responses to AZD1222 COVID-19 vaccine. TCRdb's copy holds only in-frame clones and misses some; the assay was immunoSEQ multiplex PCR. The sample records around 120,000 clones, approximately 94% being singletons. Sequencing used peripheral blood, obtained 28 days after the second AZD1222 dose. These receptor sequences come from an adult who received the AZD1222 COVID-19 vaccine.

The chain recombines TRBV27 with TRBJ1-3; unclear D gene. V was clipped by 8 bases and J by 8 bases, with 10 bases between them. Germline V gene sequence: CDR1 MNHEY, CDR2 SMNVEV (reference sequence). CDR3 length equals 11 residues. Here the CDR3 DNA reads TGTGCCAGCGACGTCGGTGACACCATATATTTT. As protein: CASDVGDTIYF.

This clone was counted between two and nine times. The chain employs TRBV3-1 (or the pseudogene TRBV3-2) and TRBJ2-5, with D hard to call. Trimming removed 4 bases from V and 4 bases from J, with 16 bases in between. Germline-derived CDR1 and CDR2 are LGHDT and YNNKEL (reference sequence). CDR3 length: 15 amino acids. The CDR3 coding sequence is TGTGCCAGCAGCCTCCGAGGAAGCGTTGGAGAGACCCAGTACTTC. Its protein is CASSLRGSVGETQYF.

This sequence joins TRBV27 and TRBJ2-1; 9 bases agree with TRBD2. The CDR3 extends over 15 amino acids. Germline-derived CDR1 and CDR2 are MNHEY and SMNVEV (reference sequence). J lost 5 bases, V lost 2 bases, and 4 bases had no gene match. The CDR3 loop is CASSLLAGRDNEQFF. CDR3 sequence (DNA): TGTGCCAGCAGTTTACTAGCGGGAAGGGACAATGAGCAGTTCTTC.